One and the same sample provided the 14 T cell receptor beta chains below, sequenced in a study of shared clonotypes between healthy human individuals. TCRdb's copy holds only in-frame clones and misses some; the assay was immunoSEQ multiplex PCR. Of 2 million to 3 million clones in the sample, around 94% were seen once. Material for sequencing was naive CD4+ T cells sorted from blood. Subset specified: CD45RA+ positively selected. Receptor source: a young man in good health.

A remark on this clone: The sample contains more than one DNA sequence encoding this CDR3. The J gene is TRBJ2-5, the V gene TRBV15, with D possibly being TRBD1 (5 bases). There are 14 residues in the CDR3. V dropped 0 bases and J dropped 5 bases, with 10 bases sitting between them. Germline V gene lookup returns CDR1 LNHNV and CDR2 YYDKDF (reference sequence). The CDR3 sequence is CATSRDRAGETQYF. CDR3 DNA: TGTGCCACCAGCAGAGACAGGGCAGGGGAGACCCAGTACTTC.

The chain links TRBV30 to TRBJ2-7, with 7 bases fitting TRBD1. V was clipped by 5 bases and J by 1 base; unmatched bases: 2. The CDR3 runs to 12 residues. CDR1 is GTSNPN and CDR2 is SVGIG in the germline V gene (reference sequence). The CDR3 is CAWGQESYEQYF. The CDR3 DNA is TGTGCCTGGGGACAGGAATCCTACGAGCAGTACTTC.

This chain links TRBV2 with TRBJ2-5; 7 bases match TRBD1. CDR3 length equals 13 residues. Germline CDR1 reads SNHLY; CDR2 reads FYNNEI. J was trimmed by 5 bases and V by 6 bases; bases with no gene match: 6. CDR3 nucleotide sequence: TGTGCCAGCAGACTACAGGGGCAGGAGACCCAGTACTTC. Protein: CASRLQGQETQYF.

The chain employs TRBV6-6 and TRBJ2-7, with 7 positions matching TRBD1. This CDR3 is built from 15 residues. Germline-derived CDR1 and CDR2 are MNHNY and SVGAGI (reference sequence). V lost 7 bases, J lost 1 base, and 10 bases stayed unmatched. The CDR3 reads CASTNPLGQSYEQYF. The DNA of the CDR3 is TGTGCCAGCACTAACCCGCTGGGACAGTCCTACGAGCAGTACTTC.

The chain employs TRBV27 and TRBJ2-5, with D perhaps matching TRBD2 (5 bases). Germline CDR1 and CDR2: MNHEY and SMNVEV (reference sequence). Trimming stripped 5 bases from V and 5 bases from J, with 9 bases between. The CDR3 is 12 amino acids. In DNA form, the CDR3 reads TGTGCCAGCAGTGGGTCGGGGGAGACCCAGTACTTC. This translates into CASSGSGETQYF.

The chain couples TRBV7-9 to TRBJ2-6, with D perhaps matching TRBD1 (5 bases). CDR3 length equals 17 residues. V was cut by 2 bases and J by 0 bases, with 11 bases left in between. From germline, CDR1 is SEHNR and CDR2 FQNEAQ (reference sequence). The CDR3 region has the DNA TGTGCCAGCAGCTTAACAGGCCTAGTCTCTGGGGCCAACGTCCTGACTTTC. It codes for CASSLTGLVSGANVLTF.

This chain connects TRBV15 to TRBJ2-1, with TRBD2 matching 8 bases. V was clipped by 1 base and J by 6 bases; unmatched bases: 11. This CDR3 region has 17 residues. Germline loops: CDR1 LNHNV, CDR2 YYDKDF (reference sequence). The CDR3 spells CATSRGPSGGSGNEQFF. CDR3 nucleotide sequence: TGTGCCACCAGCAGAGGCCCATCGGGAGGGTCAGGCAATGAGCAGTTCTTC.

V usage is TRBV6-1 and J usage is TRBJ1-5, with D unclear. The germline gives CDR1 MNHNS, CDR2 SASEGT. V was cut by 2 bases and J by 1 base, with 12 bases left in between. The CDR3 totals 16 residues. This CDR3 is CASSEKGRGSNQPQHF. The CDR3 DNA reads as TGTGCCAGCAGTGAAAAGGGTCGTGGGAGCAATCAGCCCCAGCATTTT.

On this clone itself: The same CDR3 can be traced to other DNA sequences in this sample. The chain couples TRBV20-1 to TRBJ2-7; D unclear. The CDR3 sequence is 11 residues long. In germline, CDR1 is DFQATT, CDR2 SNEGSKA (reference sequence). V lost 6 bases to trimming and J lost 0 bases, with 6 bases between them. The CDR3 coding sequence is TGCAGTGCCCCAGACTCCTACGAGCAGTACTTC. Its translation: CSAPDSYEQYF.

The J gene is TRBJ1-4, the V gene TRBV6-1; no reliable D call. The CDR3 spans 15 residues. CDR1 and CDR2 (germline): MNHNS, SASEGT. V lost 5 bases, J lost 1 base, and 11 bases lay in between. The CDR3 DNA sequence: TGTGCCAGCAGTACCCTAACTGGAACTAATGAAAAACTGTTTTTT. Translation: CASSTLTGTNEKLFF.

This rearrangement joins TRBV6-6 to TRBJ2-3, with a weak D call TRBD2 (5 bases). The CDR3 has 14 residues. Trimming removed 3 bases at V and 9 bases at J, with 16 bases between. CDR1 MNHNY and CDR2 SVGAGI come from the germline V gene (reference sequence). The CDR3 region is CASSYLTGMNTQYF. The CDR3 DNA is TGTGCCAGCAGTTATTTGACCGGGATGAACACGCAGTATTTT.

The chain couples TRBV6-6 to TRBJ1-2; TRBD1 matches 9 bases. This CDR3 spans 15 amino acids. Germline CDR1 MNHNY, CDR2 SVGAGI (reference sequence). V shed 6 bases and J 2 bases; nucleotides not matched to a gene: 7. In DNA, the CDR3 is TGTGCCAGCAGCGTTACAGGGGGCGCGAACTATGGCTACACCTTC. Translated: CASSVTGGANYGYTF.

The genes are TRBV28 and TRBJ2-7, with D possibly being TRBD1 or TRBD2 (6 bases each). The CDR3 runs 14 residues. CDR1 MDHEN and CDR2 SYDVKM come from the germline V gene. The germline V and J ends were trimmed by 4 bases and 1 base, with 11 bases remaining between them. Here the CDR3 DNA reads TGTGCCAGCAGTTGGGGGGACATTTCCTACGAGCAGTACTTC. Translation gives CASSWGDISYEQYF.

As for this clone: The junction does not match germline at one end; this may be a read error. The chain carries TRBV7-7 and TRBJ1-1; D gene unclear. From germline, CDR1 is SSHAT and CDR2 FNYEAQ (reference sequence). This CDR3 spans 13 amino acids. CDR3 sequence reads: CASSSSPNTEAFF. CDR3 DNA sequence: TGTGCTAGCAGCTCAAGCCCCAACACTGAAGCTTTCTTT.